The sequence of this TCR beta chain was determined in a study of blood T cells in healthy people across ages. General study points: Aged donors had fewer naive CD4+ cells and lower diversity than long-lived donors.

Alongside a J-beta primer mix, a sample-barcoded 5' primer served in a second PCR lasting roughly 7 to 12 cycles. One entry per CDR3 protein results from TCRdb running MiXCR on the 5' RACE reads. The sample has approximately 780,000 distinct CDR3 sequences; around a quarter are singletons. The CDR3 spans 15 residues. Germline CDR1 reads MNHEY; CDR2 reads SMNVEV (reference sequence). The trim removed 1 base at V and 8 bases at J, leaving 9 bases unmatched. This clonotype was detected a few times. Its antigen is still unknown. This same sample was also part of a study on T cells of mothers and their children. From that second work: Mothers and children who were related shared slightly more overlap than unrelated pairs, but not significantly more.

The gene calls are TRBV27 and TRBJ2-3, with TRBD1 matching 7 bases. The TCR originated in a boy younger than 18 in good health. Sample: blood. For the CDR3, the DNA is TGTGCCAGCAGTTTATTTCCACAGGGGAGTGGTACGCAGTATTTT. Amino acid sequence: CASSLFPQGSGTQYF.